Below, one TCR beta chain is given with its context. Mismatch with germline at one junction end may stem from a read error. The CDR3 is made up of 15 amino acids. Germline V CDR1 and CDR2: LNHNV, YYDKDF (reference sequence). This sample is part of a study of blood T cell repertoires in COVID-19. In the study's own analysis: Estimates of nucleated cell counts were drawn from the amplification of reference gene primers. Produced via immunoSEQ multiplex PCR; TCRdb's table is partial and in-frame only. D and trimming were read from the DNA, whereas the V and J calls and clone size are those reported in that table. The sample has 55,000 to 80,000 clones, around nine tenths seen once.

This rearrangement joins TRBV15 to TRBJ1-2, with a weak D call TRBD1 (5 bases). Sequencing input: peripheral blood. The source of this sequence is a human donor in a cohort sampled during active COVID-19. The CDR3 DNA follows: TGTGCCACCAGAAGAGGAGGGACTAGGGACTATGGCTACACCTTC. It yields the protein CATRRGGTRDYGYTF.